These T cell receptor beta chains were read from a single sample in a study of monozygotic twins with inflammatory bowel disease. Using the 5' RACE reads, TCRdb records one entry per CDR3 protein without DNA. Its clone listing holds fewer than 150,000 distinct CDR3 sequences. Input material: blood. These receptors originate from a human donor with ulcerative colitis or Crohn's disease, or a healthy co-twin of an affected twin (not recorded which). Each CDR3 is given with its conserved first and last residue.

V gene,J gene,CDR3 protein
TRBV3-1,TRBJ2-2,CASSQDEGLAQLFF
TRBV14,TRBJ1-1,CASSPELDSPPEAFF
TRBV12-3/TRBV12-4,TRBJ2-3,CASSTGLAGGATDTQYF
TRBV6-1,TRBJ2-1,CASSHPEGLDFNEQFF
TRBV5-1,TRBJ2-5,CASSLGSGVETQYF
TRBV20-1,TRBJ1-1,CSARATPNTEAFF
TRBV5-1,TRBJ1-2,CASSLASGQVNGYTF
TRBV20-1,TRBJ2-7,CSARNSGAEYEQYF
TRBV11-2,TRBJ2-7,CASSPSGTGFLSSIYEQYF
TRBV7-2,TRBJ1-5,CASSHERGFNQPQHF
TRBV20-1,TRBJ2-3,CSARETGPDTQYF
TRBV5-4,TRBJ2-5,CASSSGTARETQYF
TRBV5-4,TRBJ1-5,CASSSGGNQPQHF
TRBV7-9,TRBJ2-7,CASSLVSGAYEQYF
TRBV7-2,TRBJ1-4,CASSPPPGDGANEKLFF
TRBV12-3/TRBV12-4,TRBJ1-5,CASRTTGNQPQHF
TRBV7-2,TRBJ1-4,CASSVQGTNEKLFF
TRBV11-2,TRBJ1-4,CASSSKSTGQSRKLFF
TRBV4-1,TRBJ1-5,CASSQGGTAYSNQPQHF
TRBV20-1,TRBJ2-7,CSARYREHEQYF
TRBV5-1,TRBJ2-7,CASSLETTTYEQYF
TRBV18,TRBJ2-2,CASSPTPDTNTGELFF
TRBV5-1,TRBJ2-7,CASSLPAGQGSINYEQYF
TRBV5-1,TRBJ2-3,CASSFTGREDTQYF